The 30 T cell receptor beta chains below all came from one sample that was sequenced in a study of shared clonotypes between healthy human individuals. The assay was immunoSEQ multiplex PCR, and TCRdb's table has in-frame clones only and misses some. The profile shows a few hundred thousand clones, almost 97% of them singletons. Sequencing was performed on naive CD4+ T cells sorted from blood. Subset: CD45RA+ positively selected. The source is a woman aged 25 to 45 in good health.

This chain uses TRBV5-6 with TRBJ1-5; D remains unclear. Germline V gene lookup returns CDR1 SGHDT and CDR2 YYEEEE. V lost 0 bases, J lost 7 bases, and 14 bases lay in between. This CDR3 spans 15 amino acids. The chain's CDR3 is CASSLGEGLKQPQHF. The CDR3 nucleotides read TGTGCCAGCAGCTTGGGGGAAGGGTTAAAGCAGCCCCAGCATTTT.

The J gene is TRBJ2-7, the V gene TRBV9, with 7 bases lining up with TRBD1. Germline V CDR1 and CDR2: SGDLS, YYNGEE. This CDR3 has 13 amino acids. Losses at the gene ends were 4 bases for V and 5 bases for J; bases not matched to a gene: 6. The DNA of the CDR3 is TGTGCCAGCAGCTCGACAGGGAAAAACGAGCAGTACTTC. This encodes CASSSTGKNEQYF.

This chain uses TRBV19 with TRBJ1-1; 8 bases match TRBD1. The CDR3 sequence is 16 residues long. The germline V gene has CDR1 LNHDA and CDR2 SQIVND (reference sequence). J gave up 1 base and V 3 bases, and 7 bases lay outside the gene matches. The CDR3 nucleotides are TGTGCCAGTAGTATCCGACAGGGGAGTACGAACACTGAAGCTTTCTTT. The encoded protein is CASSIRQGSTNTEAFF.

This clone has just one count. The chain couples TRBV5-4 to TRBJ2-5; D ambiguous. The germline V gene encodes CDR1 SGHNT and CDR2 YYREEE (reference sequence). The CDR3 sequence is 13 residues long. V dropped 2 bases and J dropped 5 bases, with 10 bases sitting between them. This CDR3 reads CASSFWAQETQYF. CDR3 bases: TGTGCCAGCAGCTTTTGGGCGCAGGAGACCCAGTACTTC.

The chain uses TRBV19 and TRBJ1-5, with TRBD1 as a possible D gene (6 bases). Trimming removed 8 bases from V and 1 base from J, with 18 bases in between. This CDR3 region has 16 residues. Germline CDR1 is LNHDA and CDR2 is SQIVND (reference sequence). This CDR3 is CASVPRGVRSNQPQHF. CDR3 nucleotide sequence: TGTGCCAGTGTACCAAGGGGGGTGAGAAGCAATCAGCCCCAGCATTTT.

Concerning this clone itself: This sample includes further DNA sequences coding for the same CDR3. This chain links TRBV29-1 with TRBJ1-3; D uncertain. In germline, CDR1 is SQVTM, CDR2 ANQGSEA. The CDR3 is 11 amino acids. V lost 1 base and J lost 4, with 2 bases in between. CDR3 sequence: CSVEVGNTIYF. DNA of the CDR3: TGCAGCGTTGAAGTGGGAAACACCATATATTTT.

The chain couples TRBV7-9 to TRBJ2-7, with TRBD2 matching 7 bases. Trimming cost V 4 bases and J 0 bases; bases outside gene matches: 6. The CDR3 covers 15 residues. Germline CDR1 and CDR2: SEHNR and FQNEAQ (reference sequence). The CDR3 DNA follows: TGTGCCAGCAGCTACTCTAGCGGCAGCTCCTACGAGCAGTACTTC. Translation gives CASSYSSGSSYEQYF. Together with reference TRBV7-9 and TRBJ2-7, the CDR3 gives the full variable domain: DTGVSQNPRHKITKRGQNVTFRCDPISEHNRLYWYRQTLGQGPEFLTYFQNEAQLEKSRLLSDRFSAERPKGSFSTLEIQRTEQGDSAMYLCASSYSSGSSYEQYFGPGTRLTVT.

This chain links TRBV5-1 with TRBJ1-1; D uncertain. V was clipped by 3 bases and J by 5 bases, with 11 bases between them. There are 13 residues in the CDR3. The V gene's germline CDR1 is SGHRS and CDR2 YFSETQ. The CDR3: CASSWGQETEAFF. The CDR3 coding sequence is TGCGCCAGCAGCTGGGGTCAGGAGACTGAAGCTTTCTTT.

The V and J genes are TRBV5-1 and TRBJ2-7; TRBD2 is a possible D gene (5 bases). V was clipped by 0 bases and J by 4 bases, with 20 bases between them. The CDR3 has 17 residues. Germline V gives CDR1 SGHRS, CDR2 YFSETQ. The CDR3 loop is CASSLGGMGRTPYEQYF. Written as DNA, the CDR3 is TGCGCCAGCAGCTTGGGGGGTATGGGAAGGACTCCTTACGAGCAGTACTTC.

On this clone: The same CDR3 can be traced to other DNA sequences in this sample. J is TRBJ1-5 and V is TRBV7-9; D is unresolved. The V end was cut by 5 bases, the J end by 3 bases, with 11 bases between. The V gene's germline CDR1 is SEHNR and CDR2 FQNEAQ (reference sequence). The CDR3 is made up of 14 amino acids. The CDR3 region has the DNA TGTGCCAGCAGCCCTACGGGTACCAATCAGCCCCAGCATTTT. As protein: CASSPTGTNQPQHF.

The chain uses TRBV9 and TRBJ1-6; D gene unclear. The CDR3 extends over 15 amino acids. The V gene's germline CDR1 is SGDLS and CDR2 YYNGEE. V was clipped by 0 bases and J by 3 bases, with 7 bases between them. CDR3: CASSVAPSYNSPLHF. The CDR3 DNA is TGTGCCAGCAGCGTAGCCCCCAGCTATAATTCACCCCTCCACTTT.

V and J are TRBV11-2 and TRBJ1-2, with a possible D match to TRBD1 (6 bases). CDR1 SGHAT and CDR2 FQNNGV come from the germline V gene. V was pared by 5 bases and J by 3 bases, with 13 bases between. This CDR3 is 14 amino acids long. The DNA for the CDR3 is TGTGCCAGCAGCCCTTTACAGGGAGACTATGGCTACACCTTC. This encodes CASSPLQGDYGYTF. Full variable domain (outside the CDR3, taken from reference TRBV11-2 and TRBJ1-2): EAGVAQSPRYKIIEKRQSVAFWCNPISGHATLYWYQQILGQGPKLLIQFQNNGVVDDSQLPKDRFSAERLKGVDSTLKIQPAKLEDSAVYLCASSPLQGDYGYTFGSGTRLTVV.

The chain uses TRBV6-1 and TRBJ2-7; 12 nucleotides agree with TRBD1. Germline CDR1 MNHNS, CDR2 SASEGT. After removal of 5 bases from V and 6 bases from J, the junction contained 8 bases not matched to a gene. The CDR3 is 15 residues long. The CDR3 reads CASSRPGTGGVEQYF. The CDR3, as DNA: TGTGCCAGCAGTCGTCCCGGGACAGGGGGCGTCGAGCAGTACTTC.

The chain joins TRBV28 to TRBJ2-3, with 10 bases fitting TRBD1. CDR3 length equals 16 residues. V lost 1 base to trimming and J lost 9 bases; unmatched junction nucleotides: 10. Germline V gene lookup returns CDR1 MDHEN and CDR2 SYDVKM. In nucleotides, the CDR3 is TGTGCCAGCAGTTTATCTGGGACAGGGGCCCCATGGACGCAGTATTTT. Amino acid sequence: CASSLSGTGAPWTQYF.

The chain has TRBV29-1 and TRBJ2-1, with no clear D. CDR3 length equals 13 residues. Trimming removed 4 bases from V and 3 bases from J, with 10 bases in between. Looked up from germline, CDR1 is SQVTM and CDR2 is ANQGSEA. The CDR3 sequence is CSVGNLGYNEQFF. The CDR3, as DNA: TGCAGCGTTGGGAACTTGGGCTACAATGAGCAGTTCTTC.

This rearrangement joins TRBV28 to TRBJ2-3, with TRBD2 matching over 14 bases. Trimming at V came to 6 bases and at J to 3 bases, leaving 14 bases not matched to a gene. CDR1 MDHEN and CDR2 SYDVKM come from the germline V gene. The CDR3 has 19 amino acids. CDR3 sequence reads: CASRRSALGLAGDTDTQYF. Written as DNA, the CDR3 is TGTGCCAGCAGGCGCTCCGCCCTGGGACTAGCGGGAGATACAGATACGCAGTATTTT.

The chain employs TRBV28 and TRBJ1-4; 8 bases map to TRBD1. The CDR3 length is 15 residues. Losses at the gene ends were 2 bases for V and 5 bases for J; bases not matched to a gene: 4. Germline V lookup: CDR1 MDHEN, CDR2 SYDVKM. This chain's CDR3 is CASSLPTGENEKLFF. CDR3 in DNA: TGTGCCAGCAGTTTACCGACAGGGGAGAATGAAAAACTGTTTTTT.

The chain uses TRBV19 and TRBJ2-7; a possible D gene is TRBD2 (5 bases). The germline CDR1 and CDR2 sequences are LNHDA and SQIVND (reference sequence). The CDR3 runs to 13 residues. Trimming took off 1 base at V and 1 base at J, with 5 bases between the two ends. This chain's CDR3 is CASSIGESYEQYF. The CDR3 DNA is TGTGCCAGTAGTATAGGGGAGTCCTACGAGCAGTACTTC.

This rearrangement joins TRBV18 to TRBJ1-2; unclear D gene. CDR3 length: 14 residues. Between the trimmed V and J ends, which lost 3 bases and 4 bases, there was a span of 12 bases. Germline CDR1 KGHSH, CDR2 LQKENI. The CDR3 spells CASSPNGASYGYTF. CDR3 bases: TGTGCCAGCTCACCCAACGGCGCAAGCTATGGCTACACCTTC.

The gene calls are TRBV5-5 and TRBJ1-1; D might be TRBD1 (5 bases). V was shortened by 0 bases and J by 2 bases, with 17 bases between the two germline ends. The V gene's germline CDR1 is SGHKS and CDR2 YYEKEE (reference sequence). CDR3 length: 17 amino acids. The CDR3 here is CASSLAGRPGANTEAFF. The CDR3, as DNA: TGTGCCAGCAGCTTGGCCGGTCGTCCTGGGGCCAACACTGAAGCTTTCTTT.

The V gene is TRBV7-9, the J gene TRBJ1-1, with D uncertain. Deletions cut 1 base from V and 0 bases from J, with 6 bases between. The length of the CDR3 is 14 residues. CDR1 is SEHNR, CDR2 FQNEAQ, per germline (reference sequence). The CDR3 DNA follows: TGTGCCAGCAGCTTAGACGCGTTGAACACTGAAGCTTTCTTT. Translation gives CASSLDALNTEAFF.

This clone was seen a single time. The chain is built from TRBV28 and TRBJ2-5; D unclear. The ends were cut back, 5 bases at V and 0 bases at J, with 10 bases in the middle. CDR3 length: 14 amino acids. Germline values: CDR1 MDHEN, CDR2 SYDVKM. DNA for the CDR3: TGTGCCAGCAGTCGCCAACCGTACCAAGAGACCCAGTACTTC. Translation gives CASSRQPYQETQYF.

The chain uses TRBV5-1 and TRBJ2-3; 7 positions agree with TRBD1. CDR3 length: 14 amino acids. V was pared by 4 bases and J by 4 bases, with 6 bases of the junction left unmatched. Germline V gene lookup returns CDR1 SGHRS and CDR2 YFSETQ. The CDR3 nucleotides are TGCGCCAGCAGCATAGACAGGGCCGCAGATACGCAGTATTTT. The encoded protein is CASSIDRAADTQYF. Full variable domain (outside the CDR3, taken from reference TRBV5-1 and TRBJ2-3): KAGVTQTPRYLIKTRGQQVTLSCSPISGHRSVSWYQQTPGQGLQFLFEYFSETQRNKGNFPGRFSGRQFSNSRSEMNVSTLELGDSALYLCASSIDRAADTQYFGPGTRLTVL.

V and J are TRBV4-1 and TRBJ2-1, with TRBD1 as a possible D gene (6 bases). Trimming stripped 4 bases from V and 9 bases from J, with 25 bases between. Per germline, CDR1 MGHRA and CDR2 YSYEKL. The CDR3 spans 17 residues. CDR3 loop: CASSLGPQGPIGSEQFF. The CDR3 region has the DNA TGCGCCAGCAGCCTGGGGCCACAGGGTCCTATTGGCTCTGAGCAGTTCTTC.

This chain joins TRBV28 and TRBJ1-2; the D gene is possibly TRBD1 (5 bases). The CDR3 contains 17 residues. Per the germline V gene, CDR1 is MDHEN and CDR2 is SYDVKM. Trimming took off 6 bases at V and 2 bases at J, with 22 bases between the two ends. CDR3 residues: CASSQPRGLPSNYGYTF. The CDR3 coding sequence is TGTGCCAGCAGCCAACCCCGGGGACTACCCTCCAACTATGGCTACACCTTC.

This chain uses TRBV9 with TRBJ2-1; D ambiguous. The CDR3 is 16 residues long. V shed 0 bases and J shed 4 bases, with 14 bases lying between them. Germline values: CDR1 SGDLS, CDR2 YYNGEE. The CDR3 sequence is CASSVGVADLYNEQFF. The CDR3 region has the DNA TGTGCCAGCAGCGTAGGTGTTGCGGACCTGTACAATGAGCAGTTCTTC.

This clone appeared a single time. This chain connects TRBV14 to TRBJ2-3; 11 positions agree with TRBD2. The CDR3 contains 17 residues. Germline-derived CDR1 and CDR2 are SGHDN and FVKESK. V was clipped by 1 base and J by 5 bases; unmatched bases: 8. CDR3 amino acids: CASSQGSTSGSGDTQYF. The CDR3, as DNA: TGTGCCAGCAGCCAAGGATCAACTAGCGGGAGTGGAGATACGCAGTATTTT.

The V gene is TRBV6-4, the J gene TRBJ2-5, with D uncertain. Trimming removed 2 bases from V and 5 bases from J, with 9 bases in between. Germline CDR1 MRHNA, CDR2 SNTAGT. The CDR3 is 13 residues long. In DNA, the CDR3 is TGTGCCAGCAGTGACGGGGTCCGCGAGACCCAGTACTTC. Its translation is CASSDGVRETQYF.

The rearrangement uses TRBV19 and TRBJ1-2; D gene unclear. The CDR3 is 15 residues long. CDR1 is LNHDA, CDR2 SQIVND, per germline (reference sequence). The V and J ends lost 3 bases and 3 bases respectively, with 14 bases between them. CDR3 bases: TGTGCCAGTAGTATTTTTGGCGATTGGGACTATGGCTACACCTTC. It translates to CASSIFGDWDYGYTF.

The chain employs TRBV30 and TRBJ1-5; a possible D gene is TRBD1 (6 bases). V was trimmed by 4 bases and J by 3 bases, leaving 13 bases between them. The CDR3 loop spans 14 amino acids. CDR1 is GTSNPN, CDR2 SVGIG, per germline (reference sequence). The CDR3 DNA follows: TGTGCCTGGACCGACAGGCCCCACAATCAGCCCCAGCATTTT. Protein: CAWTDRPHNQPQHF. The full variable domain, in which reference TRBV30 and TRBJ1-5 provide the parts outside the CDR3, is SQTIHQWPATLVQPVGSPLSLECTVEGTSNPNLYWYRQAAGRGLQLLFYSVGIGQISSEVPQNLSASRPQDRQFILSSKKLLLSDSGFYLCAWTDRPHNQPQHFGDGTRLSIL.